Presented here are 10 T cell receptor beta chains from one specimen sequenced in a study of T cells in Graves' hyperthyroidism and ophthalmopathy. TCR beta CDR3 region amplification was performed from RNA transcripts. The primer set for the first-round RT-PCR of the TCR CDR3 was HTBI. MiXCR, applied by TCRdb to the multiplex PCR reads, yields one record per CDR3 protein. This sample yields 800,000 or so distinct CDR3 sequences, of which 38% are seen a single time; 7.5% to 9.5% belongs to the top ten. The sample comprised blood. Receptors originate from a man aged 18 to 30 with Graves' hyperthyroidism.

This chain joins TRBV7-9 and TRBJ2-7; D not resolved. V was shortened by 0 bases and J by 4 bases, with 13 bases between the two germline ends. This CDR3 is built from 15 residues. Per germline, CDR1 SEHNR and CDR2 FQNEAQ (reference sequence). CDR3 in amino acids: CASSLAARSSYEQYF. CDR3 in DNA: TGTGCCAGCAGCTTAGCTGCTCGGTCGAGTTACGAGCAGTACTTC.

J is TRBJ2-5 and V is TRBV4-1; 7 bases align to TRBD2. This CDR3 has 16 amino acids. CDR1 is MGHRA, CDR2 YSYEKL, per germline. The V segment lost 0 bases and the J segment 5 bases; nucleotides outside the gene matches: 9. CDR3 DNA sequence: TGCGCCAGCAGCCAAGACCTGGTGGGAGCGGGGGAGACCCAGTACTTC. Its translation: CASSQDLVGAGETQYF.

This clonotype occurred many times. The chain combines TRBV2 with TRBJ2-7, with a possible D match to TRBD1 (6 bases). The germline V gene has CDR1 SNHLY and CDR2 FYNNEI. The CDR3 is 11 amino acids. Between the trimmed V and J ends, which lost 7 bases and 5 bases, there was a span of 9 bases. CDR3 amino acids: CASTTGNEQYF. The DNA for the CDR3 is TGTGCCAGCACTACAGGGAACGAGCAGTACTTC.

The gene calls are TRBV12-3 or TRBV12-4 and TRBJ2-5, with 7 bases identical to TRBD1. V was pared by 4 bases and J by 5 bases, with 10 bases of the junction left unmatched. The CDR3 is 15 amino acids. The CDR3 is CASSYGSGTDETQYF. CDR3 DNA sequence: TGTGCCAGCAGTTACGGATCCGGGACAGACGAGACCCAGTACTTC.

The gene calls are TRBV19 and TRBJ2-6; D is unresolved. This CDR3 spans 15 amino acids. The V and J ends lost 5 bases and 3 bases respectively, with 11 bases between them. Looked up from germline, CDR1 is LNHDA and CDR2 is SQIVND (reference sequence). In nucleotides, the CDR3 is TGTGCCAGTAGTGCCTCGTCGGATGGGGCCAACGTCCTGACTTTC. It encodes CASSASSDGANVLTF.

This sequence joins TRBV6-5 and TRBJ1-6; possible D gene TRBD1, 5 bases. The V and J ends lost 4 bases and 8 bases respectively, with 12 bases between them. This CDR3 spans 14 amino acids. The germline V gene has CDR1 MNHEY and CDR2 SVGAGI. CDR3 loop: CASSFGARDSPLHF. For the CDR3, the DNA is TGTGCCAGCAGTTTCGGGGCTAGGGATTCACCCCTCCACTTT.

In its sample, this clonotype was seen many times. This chain uses TRBV7-8 with TRBJ2-7, with TRBD2 matching over 7 bases. CDR1 is SGHVS, CDR2 FQNEAQ, per germline. V lost 3 bases to trimming and J lost 6 bases; unmatched junction nucleotides: 5. The CDR3 totals 13 residues. The DNA of the CDR3 is TGTGCCAGCAGCTTGACTAGCCAGGTCGAGCAGTACTTC. It codes for CASSLTSQVEQYF. Drawing the rest from reference TRBV7-8 and TRBJ2-7, the complete variable domain is GAGVSQSPRYKVAKRGQDVALRCDPISGHVSLFWYQQALGQGPEFLTYFQNEAQLDKSGLPSDRFFAERPEGSVSTLKIQRTQQEDSAVYLCASSLTSQVEQYFGPGTRLTVT.

CDR3 residues: CASSLDPGAVLEQYF. The CDR3 coding sequence is TGTGCCAGCAGCTTAGATCCGGGGGCAGTCCTGGAGCAGTACTTC. This chain connects TRBV7-2 to TRBJ2-7, with D perhaps assigned TRBD1 or TRBD2 (6 bases each). The germline V and J ends were trimmed by 1 base and 7 bases, with 17 bases remaining between them. CDR1 is SGHTA, CDR2 FQGNSA, per germline. The CDR3 length is 15 residues.

With respect to this clonotype: This likely comes from a read error, as the CDR3 has no conserved phenylalanine or tryptophan at its end. The chain carries TRBV5-1 and TRBJ1-2, with 7 bases that match TRBD1. This CDR3 has 13 amino acids. Germline V gene sequence: CDR1 SGHRS, CDR2 YFSETQ. V lost 2 bases to trimming and J lost 6 bases; unmatched junction nucleotides: 4. The CDR3, as DNA: TGCGCCAGCAGCTTAGGGACAGTGGATGGCTACACCCTC. This translates into CASSLGTVDGYTL.

The gene calls are TRBV7-8 and TRBJ2-5; D unresolved. This CDR3 region has 12 residues. Germline V CDR1 and CDR2: SGHVS, FQNEAQ. Trimming removed 6 bases from V and 5 bases from J, with 10 bases in between. The CDR3 loop is CASRPPSETQYF. The CDR3, as DNA: TGTGCCAGCAGACCCCCTTCGGAGACCCAGTACTTC.